The 21 T cell receptor beta chains reported below all come from one sample, sequenced in a study of shared T cell receptors in the human thymus. The method was immunoSEQ multiplex PCR; TCRdb's version includes in-frame clones alone and lacks a portion of them. The data contain about 660,000 clones, 88% of them singletons. These same records also appear under a second study, on human thymus T cells.

Sequencing was carried out using thymocytes. The source of these receptors is a boy under three years old with a congenital heart defect.

J is TRBJ2-3 and V is TRBV6-1; 11 bases map to TRBD2. J was trimmed by 3 bases and V by 4 bases; bases with no gene match: 0. Looked up from germline, CDR1 is MNHNS and CDR2 is SASEGT. This CDR3 comprises 14 residues. The CDR3 nucleotides are TGTGCCAGCAGTGTAGCGGGAGGGACAGATACGCAGTATTTT. It yields the protein CASSVAGGTDTQYF.

The rearrangement links TRBV27 to TRBJ1-4, with D tentatively TRBD1 (5 bases). V was cut by 4 bases and J by 0 bases, with 12 bases left in between. The length of the CDR3 is 16 residues. Germline lookup yields CDR1 MNHEY and CDR2 SMNVEV (reference sequence). This CDR3 is CASSSQDFPTNEKLFF. In nucleotides, the CDR3 is TGTGCCAGCAGTTCACAGGATTTTCCAACTAATGAAAAACTGTTTTTT. The full variable domain, with the rest looked up from reference TRBV27 and TRBJ1-4, is EAQVTQNPRYLITVTGKKLTVTCSQNMNHEYMSWYRQDPGLGLRQIYYSMNVEVTDKGDVPEGYKVSRKEKRNFPLILESPSPNQTSLYFCASSSQDFPTNEKLFFGSGTQLSVL.

On this clone: An end of the junction differs from the germline gene, which may be a read error. The CDR3 region is CASSPPTYVPDF. Here the CDR3 DNA reads TGTGCCAGCTCACCACCGACTTACGTCCCGGACTTC. V and J are TRBV18 and TRBJ2-5; D remains unclear. Per the germline V gene, CDR1 is KGHSH and CDR2 is LQKENI. The CDR3 extends over 12 amino acids.

The V call is TRBV6-5, the J call TRBJ2-7, with D perhaps matching TRBD2 (6 bases). The CDR3 runs 14 residues. Per the germline V gene, CDR1 is MNHEY and CDR2 is SVGAGI. Trimming shortened V by 0 bases and J by 1 base, and 7 bases separated the two germline ends. The CDR3 bases are TGTGCCAGCAGTTACTCTAGCGGTTCCTACGAGCAGTACTTC. This sequence encodes CASSYSSGSYEQYF.

V and J are TRBV4-2 and TRBJ2-1, with 9 bases lining up with TRBD2. CDR1 and CDR2 from the germline V gene are LGHNA and YNFKEQ. The CDR3 spans 22 residues. V lost 3 bases, J lost 0 bases, and 21 bases stayed unmatched. CDR3 nucleotides: TGTGCCAGCAGCCAGTTCGCTTCCGGATTTCGAGCGGGAGGAACCTCCTACAATGAGCAGTTCTTC. Encoded protein: CASSQFASGFRAGGTSYNEQFF.

The chain links TRBV10-3 to TRBJ2-3; 7 bases agree with TRBD1. The trim removed 1 base at V and 4 bases at J, leaving 14 bases unmatched. This CDR3 has 18 amino acids. Germline-derived CDR1 and CDR2 are ENHRY and SYGVKD. CDR3 residues: CAISEFLDRQFFPDTQYF. In DNA form, the CDR3 reads TGTGCCATCAGTGAGTTCTTGGACAGGCAGTTCTTTCCAGATACGCAGTATTTT.

The V call is TRBV28, the J call TRBJ2-1; 8 bases agree with TRBD2. CDR3 length: 15 residues. After removal of 3 bases from V and 5 bases from J, the junction contained 6 bases not matched to a gene. Germline V lookup: CDR1 MDHEN, CDR2 SYDVKM. The CDR3: CASSFSSGCDNEQFF. The CDR3 DNA follows: TGTGCCAGCAGTTTTTCTAGCGGGTGTGACAATGAGCAGTTCTTC. Complete variable domain (other parts from reference TRBV28 and TRBJ2-1): DVKVTQSSRYLVKRTGEKVFLECVQDMDHENMFWYRQDPGLGLRLIYFSYDVKMKEKGDIPEGYSVSREKKERFSLILESASTNQTSMYLCASSFSSGCDNEQFFGPGTRLTVL.

In DNA form, the CDR3 reads TGTGCCAGCAGTGAATCGTGGGAGCGGGAGACCCAGTACTTC. It encodes CASSESWERETQYF. The chain uses TRBV25-1 and TRBJ2-5, with a possible D match to TRBD2 (5 bases). CDR1 and CDR2 (germline): MGHDK, SYGVNS. The CDR3 sequence is 14 residues long. V gave up 1 base and J gave up 5 bases, with 11 bases separating them. The whole variable domain, filled in from reference TRBV25-1 and TRBJ2-5, reads EADIYQTPRYLVIGTGKKITLECSQTMGHDKMYWYQQDPGMELHLIHYSYGVNSTEKGDLSSESTVSRIRTEHFPLTLESARPSHTSQYLCASSESWERETQYFGPGTRLLVL.

This clone was observed a single time. The chain employs TRBV7-3 and TRBJ2-5, with D maybe TRBD1 (6 bases). This CDR3 has 15 amino acids. Trimming pared 2 bases from V and 2 bases from J, leaving 12 bases between. Germline loops: CDR1 SGHTA, CDR2 FQGTGA. Written as DNA, the CDR3 is TGTGCCAGCAGCTTATCACAGGGTTTACAAGAGACCCAGTACTTC. The encoded protein is CASSLSQGLQETQYF.

The chain couples TRBV10-3 to TRBJ2-1; 8 nucleotides align to TRBD2. J was trimmed by 6 bases and V by 8 bases; bases with no gene match: 9. Germline CDR1 ENHRY, CDR2 SYGVKD. The CDR3 length is 14 residues. The CDR3 DNA sequence: TGTGCCATCGGGTGGGGGACTAGTCGCAATGAGCAGTTCTTC. Protein sequence: CAIGWGTSRNEQFF.

The rearrangement uses TRBV11-2 and TRBJ1-2; TRBD1 matches 7 bases. The junction had 8 bases not matched to a gene; V was cut back by 10 bases and J by 3 bases. This CDR3 is built from 13 residues. Germline CDR1 is SGHAT and CDR2 is FQNNGV. CDR3 sequence reads: CATGPGTDYGYTF. Here the CDR3 DNA reads TGTGCCACTGGACCCGGGACAGACTATGGCTACACCTTC.

The gene calls are TRBV10-1 and TRBJ2-7; TRBD2 aligns across 9 bases. Germline V gene data show CDR1 as WNHNN and CDR2 as SYGVQD (reference sequence). The trim removed 9 bases at V and 4 bases at J, leaving 10 bases unmatched. The length of the CDR3 is 14 residues. CDR3 loop: CARKEREVPYEQYF. For the CDR3, the DNA is TGCGCCAGAAAAGAGCGGGAGGTCCCTTACGAGCAGTACTTC.

V usage is TRBV27 and J usage is TRBJ2-1; a possible D gene is TRBD2 (5 bases). The CDR3 covers 16 residues. Germline values: CDR1 MNHEY, CDR2 SMNVEV (reference sequence). Trimming took off 5 bases at V and 4 bases at J, with 18 bases between the two ends. The CDR3 is CASSPTDLLSYNEQFF. The CDR3 coding sequence is TGTGCCAGCAGTCCGACGGACTTACTCTCTTACAATGAGCAGTTCTTC.

The genes are TRBV29-1 and TRBJ2-2; 14 nucleotides match TRBD2. The CDR3 covers 19 residues. Per germline, CDR1 SQVTM and CDR2 ANQGSEA. V lost 0 bases to trimming and J lost 7 bases; unmatched junction nucleotides: 13. The CDR3 nucleotides read TGCAGCGTTGAAGAGGGTCGGACACCGGGACTAGCGGGAGACGGGGAGCTGTTTTTT. Residues: CSVEEGRTPGLAGDGELFF.

The chain links TRBV6-5 to TRBJ2-2; D unresolved. This CDR3 spans 13 amino acids. V was shortened by 3 bases and J by 0 bases, with 2 bases between the two germline ends. Germline assignment: CDR1 MNHEY and CDR2 SVGAGI. This CDR3 reads CASSYTNTGELFF. CDR3 coding DNA: TGTGCCAGCAGTTATACGAACACCGGGGAGCTGTTTTTT.

This rearrangement joins TRBV15 to TRBJ2-1, with D perhaps matching TRBD2 (6 bases). Germline V gene sequence: CDR1 LNHNV, CDR2 YYDKDF (reference sequence). V lost 1 base to trimming and J lost 5 bases, with 15 bases between them. This CDR3 is 16 amino acids long. This CDR3 is CATSRVRRAGDNEQFF. For the CDR3, the DNA is TGTGCCACCAGCAGAGTTAGGCGAGCGGGCGACAATGAGCAGTTCTTC.

The chain has TRBV7-2 and TRBJ2-1, with 14 bases aligning to TRBD2. Unmatched junction bases numbered 9, after V lost 5 bases and J lost 6 bases. Germline V gene lookup returns CDR1 SGHTA and CDR2 FQGNSA. The length of the CDR3 is 17 residues. CDR3 region: CASSRKTSGRAINEQFF. The CDR3 region has the DNA TGTGCCAGCAGCCGGAAGACTAGCGGGAGGGCCATCAATGAGCAGTTCTTC.

The chain recombines TRBV7-9 with TRBJ2-3; 7 bases align to TRBD1. V was clipped by 6 bases and J by 0 bases; unmatched bases: 9. The germline gives CDR1 SEHNR, CDR2 FQNEAQ (reference sequence). The CDR3 consists of 16 residues. The CDR3 DNA reads TGTGCCAGCAGATTACCAACAGGGGCTAGCACAGATACGCAGTATTTT. This translates into CASRLPTGASTDTQYF.

The CDR3 DNA reads as TGTGCCAGCAGCCCGACCGTGGGCAGGGTATTCAACGGCTACACCTTC. Protein product: CASSPTVGRVFNGYTF. The chain couples TRBV7-9 to TRBJ1-2, with D possibly being TRBD1 (5 bases). Trimming shortened V by 5 bases and J by 8 bases, and 24 bases separated the two germline ends. Germline V gene sequence: CDR1 SEHNR, CDR2 FQNEAQ (reference sequence). The CDR3 has 16 amino acids. The full variable domain, with the rest looked up from reference TRBV7-9 and TRBJ1-2, is DTGVSQNPRHKITKRGQNVTFRCDPISEHNRLYWYRQTLGQGPEFLTYFQNEAQLEKSRLLSDRFSAERPKGSFSTLEIQRTEQGDSAMYLCASSPTVGRVFNGYTFGSGTRLTVV.

The chain recombines TRBV10-3 with TRBJ2-7; possibly TRBD2 for D (6 bases). The germline CDR1 and CDR2 sequences are ENHRY and SYGVKD. With 3 bases removed from V and 4 bases from J, the gap between germline ends came to 19 bases. CDR3 length equals 16 residues. The CDR3 is CAISDPNRGSGYEQYF. The CDR3 DNA is TGTGCCATCAGTGACCCAAACCGGGGGAGCGGATACGAGCAGTACTTC.

The J gene is TRBJ2-2, the V gene TRBV13; TRBD2 is a possible D gene (5 bases). The CDR3 has 12 amino acids. The germline V gene has CDR1 PRHDT and CDR2 FYEKMQ (reference sequence). Deletions cut 5 bases from V and 6 bases from J, with 7 bases between. CDR3 amino acids: CASSPGAGELFF. CDR3 DNA: TGTGCCAGCAGCCCCGGGGCCGGGGAGCTGTTTTTT.